One sample yielded the 9 T cell receptor beta chains listed below, sequenced in a study of T cell responses to AZD1222 COVID-19 vaccine. The table came from immunoSEQ multiplex PCR; TCRdb's copy has only in-frame clones and leaves some out. This sample carries fewer than 75,000 clones, under 95% of them seen once, and the ten largest clones take approximately 6.3%. The sequenced sample was peripheral blood, obtained 28 days after the second dose of the MenACWY control vaccine. These receptors all come from an adult who received the MenACWY meningococcal vaccine as a control.

This chain joins TRBV11-2 and TRBJ2-1; perhaps D is TRBD1 or TRBD2 (5 bases each). Trimming took 5 bases from V and 8 from J, leaving 16 bases between them. CDR3 length: 14 residues. Germline lookup yields CDR1 SGHAT and CDR2 FQNNGV. CDR3 sequence reads: CASSTTGLVYEQFF. CDR3 sequence (DNA): TGTGCCAGCAGCACCACGGGGCTAGTCTATGAGCAGTTCTTC.

This clone was detected a few times. This chain uses TRBV6-5 with TRBJ1-5, with TRBD1 matching over 9 bases. Germline-derived CDR1 and CDR2 are MNHEY and SVGAGI. This CDR3 is built from 14 residues. The V segment lost 5 bases and the J segment 8 bases; nucleotides outside the gene matches: 7. CDR3 DNA sequence: TGTGCCAGCAGTCGAACAGGGGGCGGAGAGCCCCAGCATTTT. Translated, it gives CASSRTGGGEPQHF.

CDR3 protein: CASGGSSTSNEQYF. The CDR3, as DNA: TGTGCCAGCGGGGGCTCTAGCACGAGTAACGAGCAGTACTTC. The chain links TRBV7-8 to TRBJ2-7, with D maybe TRBD1 (6 bases). Germline-derived CDR1 and CDR2 are SGHVS and FQNEAQ. The CDR3 sequence is 14 residues long. V was cut by 8 bases and J by 5 bases, with 19 bases left in between.

The V call is TRBV5-1, the J call TRBJ1-4; D is perhaps TRBD1 (6 bases). In germline, CDR1 is SGHRS, CDR2 YFSETQ. There are 16 residues in the CDR3. Trimming took off 4 bases at V and 0 bases at J, with 13 bases between the two ends. In nucleotides, the CDR3 is TGCGCCAGCAGCCGACAGGAGGTTGCAACTAATGAAAAACTGTTTTTT. Protein: CASSRQEVATNEKLFF.

The chain joins TRBV7-9 to TRBJ2-1; TRBD1 might be the D (7 bases). Trimming took off 5 bases at V and 0 bases at J, with 17 bases between the two ends. Germline V CDR1 and CDR2: SEHNR, FQNEAQ (reference sequence). There are 17 residues in the CDR3. CDR3 bases: TGTGCCAGCAGCCGTTCCATTCAGGGGGGCTCCTACAATGAGCAGTTCTTC. It encodes CASSRSIQGGSYNEQFF.

This clone was recorded only once. V is TRBV7-8 and J is TRBJ1-3; 7 bases are a match to TRBD1. Germline CDR1 and CDR2: SGHVS and FQNEAQ. The CDR3 extends over 16 amino acids. The ends lost 4 bases at V and 0 bases at J; junction bases unmatched: 6. The CDR3, as DNA: TGTGCCAGCAGCTCGGGGACAGTAGGCTCTGGAAACACCATATATTTT. It encodes CASSSGTVGSGNTIYF.

This chain uses TRBV25-1 with TRBJ2-2, with no clear D. Germline lookup yields CDR1 MGHDK and CDR2 SYGVNS. The CDR3 is made up of 13 amino acids. The V end lost 4 bases, the J end lost 4 bases, and 7 bases lay between the germline ends. CDR3 loop: CASSVSGTGELFF. The DNA for the CDR3 is TGTGCCAGCAGTGTCTCGGGCACCGGGGAGCTGTTTTTT.

This chain uses TRBV3-1 (or the pseudogene TRBV3-2) with TRBJ2-1; D is possibly TRBD2 (5 bases). V shed 1 base and J shed 10 bases, with 11 bases lying between them. The CDR3 covers 13 residues. Germline CDR1 reads LGHDT; CDR2 reads YNNKEL (reference sequence). Here the CDR3 DNA reads TGTGCCAGCAGCCAAGTGACTACGCGGGAGCAGTTCTTC. It specifies CASSQVTTREQFF.

The genes are TRBV28 and TRBJ1-4; D possibly corresponds to TRBD1 (5 bases). The CDR3 loop spans 17 amino acids. The germline CDR1 and CDR2 sequences are MDHEN and SYDVKM. The V and J ends lost 4 bases and 0 bases respectively, with 15 bases between them. This CDR3 reads CASSSPLQGATNEKLFF. CDR3 in DNA: TGTGCCAGCAGTTCTCCCCTCCAGGGTGCAACTAATGAAAAACTGTTTTTT.